This TCR beta chain appears in the sequencing data of a study of tumor-infiltrating lymphocytes in primary liver carcinoma. Study as a whole: Subjects consisted of male and female patients aged 30 to 69 years. The neoplasms were of stage T1-T3 N0M0, with dimensions of 4.2 to 10 cm across. Study-wide results and limits: There were only about 8-25% of top clones found in all five tumor regions. With p = 0.039, the top-250-clone fraction in tumors significantly exceeded that in blood.

From roughly 0.45 ug total RNA, TCR beta cDNA was generated with a primer in the constant region. It was through three nested multiplex PCR rounds of slightly modified ARM-PCR that TCR beta libraries arose. TRBV1-TRBV30 forward primers and a C-beta reverse primer were used in the first two PCR rounds, which each ran for approximately 11 cycles. TCRdb reprocessed the multiplex PCR reads with MiXCR, giving one entry per CDR3 protein. The sample has roughly 200,000 distinct CDR3 sequences; around four fifths are singletons. With regard to this clonotype: Its matching antigen is unknown.

From roughly 21-30 mg of unsorted bulk tissue, DNA and RNA were co-extracted together. The CDR3 runs to 12 residues. Trimming left V 11 bases short and J 2 bases short, with 12 bases between. Germline-derived CDR1 and CDR2 are MNHNS and SASEGT. The sequencing input was tumor tissue from primary liver carcinoma. The TCR comes from a man aged 35-49 years with primary liver carcinoma and hepatitis B virus infection. The J gene is TRBJ1-1, the V gene TRBV6-1; D uncertain. The CDR3 nucleotides read TGTGCCCGCCGAAAGGGTAACACTGAAGCTTTCTTT. Translating it yields CARRKGNTEAFF.